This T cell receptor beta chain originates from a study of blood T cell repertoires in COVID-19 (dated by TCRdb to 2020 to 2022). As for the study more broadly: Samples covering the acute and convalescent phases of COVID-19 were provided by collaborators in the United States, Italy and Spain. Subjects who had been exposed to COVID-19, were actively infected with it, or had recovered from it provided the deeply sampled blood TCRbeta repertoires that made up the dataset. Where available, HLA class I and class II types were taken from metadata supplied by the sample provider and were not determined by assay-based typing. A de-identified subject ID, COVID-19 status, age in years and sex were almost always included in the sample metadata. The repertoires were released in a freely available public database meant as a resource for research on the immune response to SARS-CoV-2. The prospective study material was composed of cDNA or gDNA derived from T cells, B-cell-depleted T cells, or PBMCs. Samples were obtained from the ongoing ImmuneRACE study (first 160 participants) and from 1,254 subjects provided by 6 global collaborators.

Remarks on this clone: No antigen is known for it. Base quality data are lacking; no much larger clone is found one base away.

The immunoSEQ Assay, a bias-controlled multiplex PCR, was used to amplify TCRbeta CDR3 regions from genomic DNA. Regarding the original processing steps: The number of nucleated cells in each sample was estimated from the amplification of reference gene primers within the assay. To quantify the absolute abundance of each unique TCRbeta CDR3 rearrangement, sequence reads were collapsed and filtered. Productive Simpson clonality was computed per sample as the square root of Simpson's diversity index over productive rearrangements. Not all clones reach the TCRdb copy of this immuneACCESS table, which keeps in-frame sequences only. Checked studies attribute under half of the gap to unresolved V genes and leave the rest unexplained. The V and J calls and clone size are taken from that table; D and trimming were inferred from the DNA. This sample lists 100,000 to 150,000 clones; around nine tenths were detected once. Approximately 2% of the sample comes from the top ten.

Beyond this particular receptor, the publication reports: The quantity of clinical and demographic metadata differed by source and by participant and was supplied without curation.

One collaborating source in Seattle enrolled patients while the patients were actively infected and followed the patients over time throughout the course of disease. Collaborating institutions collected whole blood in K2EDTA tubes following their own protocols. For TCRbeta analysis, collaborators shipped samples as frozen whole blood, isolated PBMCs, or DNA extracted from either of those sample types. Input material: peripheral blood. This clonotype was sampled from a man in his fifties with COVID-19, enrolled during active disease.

The CDR3 region: CASTFGEGGRAFF. The DNA reads TGTGCCAGCACCTTTGGGGAGGGGGGTAGAGCTTTCTTT. Here the chain combines TRBV12-3 or TRBV12-4 and TRBJ1-1; the D gene is perhaps TRBD1, on 6 matching bases. V lost 7 bases and J lost 10 bases; the stretch between them is 19 bases long. CDR3 length: 13 amino acids, cysteine to phenylalanine. The retained sequence is limited to the CDR3, 39 bases, with the frame set at the first base.